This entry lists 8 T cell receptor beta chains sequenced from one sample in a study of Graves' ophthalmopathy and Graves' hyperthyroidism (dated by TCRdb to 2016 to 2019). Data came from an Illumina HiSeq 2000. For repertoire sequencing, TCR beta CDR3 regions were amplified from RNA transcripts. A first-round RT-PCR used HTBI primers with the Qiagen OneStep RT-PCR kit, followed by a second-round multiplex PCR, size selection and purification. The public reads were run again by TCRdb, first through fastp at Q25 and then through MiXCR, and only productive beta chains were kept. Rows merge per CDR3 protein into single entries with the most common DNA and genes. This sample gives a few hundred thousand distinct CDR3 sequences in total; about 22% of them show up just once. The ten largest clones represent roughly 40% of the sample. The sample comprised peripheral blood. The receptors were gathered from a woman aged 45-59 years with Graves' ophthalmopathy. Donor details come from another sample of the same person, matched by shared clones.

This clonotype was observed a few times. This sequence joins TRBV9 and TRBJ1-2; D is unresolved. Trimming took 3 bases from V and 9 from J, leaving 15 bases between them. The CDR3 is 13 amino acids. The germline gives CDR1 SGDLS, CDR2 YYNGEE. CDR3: CASSGKDGYSYTF. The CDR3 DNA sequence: TGTGCCAGCAGCGGGAAAGACGGGTATAGCTACACCTTC.

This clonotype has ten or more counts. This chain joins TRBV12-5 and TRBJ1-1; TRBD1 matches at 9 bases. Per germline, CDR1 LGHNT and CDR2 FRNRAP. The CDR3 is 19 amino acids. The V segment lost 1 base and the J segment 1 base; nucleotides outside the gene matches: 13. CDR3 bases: TGTGCTAGTGGTTTGGCCTACTCCTCGGAGGGACAGGGGAACACTGAAGCTTTCTTT. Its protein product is CASGLAYSSEGQGNTEAFF. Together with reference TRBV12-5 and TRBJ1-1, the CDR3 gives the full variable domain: DARVTQTPRHKVTEMGQEVTMRCQPILGHNTVFWYRQTMMQGLELLAYFRNRAPLDDSGMPKDRFSAEMPDATLATLKIQPSEPRDSAVYFCASGLAYSSEGQGNTEAFFGQGTRLTVV.

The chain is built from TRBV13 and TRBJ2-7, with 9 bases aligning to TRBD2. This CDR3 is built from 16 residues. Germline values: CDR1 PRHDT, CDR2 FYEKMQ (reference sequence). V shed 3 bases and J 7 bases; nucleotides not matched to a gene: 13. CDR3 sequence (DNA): TGTGCCAGCAGCTTTTCTCTGGCGGGAGGGCCGTGGGAGCAGTACTTC. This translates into CASSFSLAGGPWEQYF.

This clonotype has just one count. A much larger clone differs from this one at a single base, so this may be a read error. In DNA, the CDR3 is TGTGCCAGCACTTACTCTTTTGGAAACACCATATATTTT. Its protein is CASTYSFGNTIYF. V gene TRBV6-5 combines with J gene TRBJ1-3; D ambiguous. Germline CDR1 and CDR2: MNHEY and SVGAGI. There are 13 residues in the CDR3.

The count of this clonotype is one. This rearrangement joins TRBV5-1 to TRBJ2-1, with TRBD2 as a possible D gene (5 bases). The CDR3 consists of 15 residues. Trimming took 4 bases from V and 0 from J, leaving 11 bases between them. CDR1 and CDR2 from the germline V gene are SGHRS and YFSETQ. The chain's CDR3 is CASSKLGDSYNEQFF. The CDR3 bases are TGCGCCAGCAGCAAGCTCGGGGACTCCTACAATGAGCAGTTCTTC.

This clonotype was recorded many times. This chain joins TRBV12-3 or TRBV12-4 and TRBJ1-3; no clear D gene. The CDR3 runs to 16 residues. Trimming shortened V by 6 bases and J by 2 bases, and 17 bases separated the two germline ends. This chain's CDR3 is CASSLTAQSAGNTIYF. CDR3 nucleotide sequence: TGTGCCAGCAGCCTAACGGCACAGTCTGCTGGAAACACCATATATTTT.

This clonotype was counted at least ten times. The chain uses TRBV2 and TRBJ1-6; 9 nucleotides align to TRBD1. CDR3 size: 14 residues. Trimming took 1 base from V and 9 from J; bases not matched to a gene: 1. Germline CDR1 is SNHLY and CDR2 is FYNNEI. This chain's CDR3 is CASSEGTGASPLHF. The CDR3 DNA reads TGTGCCAGCAGTGAAGGGACAGGGGCTTCACCCCTCCACTTT.

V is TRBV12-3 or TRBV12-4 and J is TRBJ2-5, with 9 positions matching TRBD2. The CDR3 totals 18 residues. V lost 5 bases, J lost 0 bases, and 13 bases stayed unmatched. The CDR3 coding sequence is TGTGCCAGCAGTCAGAGGGGGGTAGCGGGAGTGTACCAAGAGACCCAGTACTTC. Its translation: CASSQRGVAGVYQETQYF.